These 18 T cell receptor beta chains were all obtained from the same sample, sequenced in a study of T cell responses to AZD1222 COVID-19 vaccine. Sequencing was performed with immunoSEQ multiplex PCR; in TCRdb, only in-frame clones are kept and a portion is missing. The sample has 140,000 to 150,000 clones, roughly 88% seen once; the top ten hold around 16%. This material consisted of peripheral blood, taken on day 0 of AZD1222 vaccination. These receptor sequences come from an adult in good health.

The chain employs TRBV9 and TRBJ2-2; D unresolved. Germline V gene sequence: CDR1 SGDLS, CDR2 YYNGEE. CDR3 length: 17 residues. Between the trimmed V and J ends, which lost 4 bases and 0 bases, there was a span of 16 bases. The CDR3, as DNA: TGTGCCAGCAGCAAATTAACCCCCATGACGAACACCGGGGAGCTGTTTTTT. Amino acid sequence: CASSKLTPMTNTGELFF. The whole variable domain, remainder taken from reference TRBV9 and TRBJ2-2, is DSGVTQTPKHLITATGQRVTLRCSPRSGDLSVYWYQQSLDQGLQFLIQYYNGEERAKGNILERFSAQQFPDLHSELNLSSLELGDSALYFCASSKLTPMTNTGELFFGEGSRLTVL.

The CDR3 DNA reads as TGTGCCAGCAGCTTGACAGGGGTGAACACTGAAGCTTTCTTT. Translated: CASSLTGVNTEAFF. The rearrangement links TRBV5-5 to TRBJ1-1; TRBD1 matches at 7 bases. The V and J ends lost 1 base and 0 bases, in that order; junction bases with no gene match: 0. Germline values: CDR1 SGHKS, CDR2 YYEKEE (reference sequence). The CDR3 covers 14 residues.

The genes are TRBV6-5 and TRBJ1-5, with 8 nucleotides matching TRBD1. CDR1 MNHEY and CDR2 SVGAGI come from the germline V gene. This CDR3 spans 13 amino acids. V lost 9 bases and J lost 2; bases outside the gene matches: 3. In DNA, the CDR3 is TGTGCCAGTATGACAGGGGGCAATCAGCCCCAGCATTTT. Translated: CASMTGGNQPQHF.

The V call is TRBV18, the J call TRBJ2-7; the match to TRBD1 covers 7 bases. The CDR3 is made up of 14 amino acids. Germline assignment: CDR1 KGHSH and CDR2 LQKENI. Trimming took 8 bases from V and 2 from J; bases not matched to a gene: 9. The CDR3 sequence is CASLSGTVPYEQYF. CDR3 DNA: TGTGCCAGCCTATCCGGGACAGTACCCTACGAGCAGTACTTC.

The rearrangement links TRBV4-1 to TRBJ2-7, with 8 bases fitting TRBD1. With 6 bases clipped from V and 0 bases from J, the junction kept 13 bases outside the gene matches. In germline, CDR1 is MGHRA, CDR2 YSYEKL. This CDR3 is built from 17 residues. CDR3 bases: TGCGCCAGCAGTGCCGAGTCGACAGGGGAAGGCTCCTACGAGCAGTACTTC. Amino acid sequence: CASSAESTGEGSYEQYF.

This clone was counted once. The CDR3, as DNA: TGTGCCAGCAGCTGGACAGGGAAGGACACCGGGGAGCTGTTTTTT. Encoded protein: CASSWTGKDTGELFF. The chain joins TRBV25-1 to TRBJ2-2; 8 nucleotides line up with TRBD1. The J segment lost 3 bases and the V segment lost 6 bases, leaving 6 bases of the junction unmatched. There are 15 residues in the CDR3. Germline V CDR1 and CDR2: MGHDK, SYGVNS.

The CDR3 nucleotides are TGTGCCAGCAGCCAAGATATCGGTCTAGCAGAGACCCAGTACTTC. Translated: CASSQDIGLAETQYF. The gene calls are TRBV14 and TRBJ2-5; D might be TRBD2 (5 bases). Per the germline V gene, CDR1 is SGHDN and CDR2 is FVKESK. V was cut by 0 bases and J by 4 bases, with 12 bases left in between. The CDR3 consists of 15 residues.

The V gene is TRBV3-1 (or the pseudogene TRBV3-2), the J gene TRBJ2-1; D is unresolved. The CDR3 consists of 11 residues. V lost 4 bases and J 10 bases, leaving 8 bases between the germline ends. The germline CDR1 and CDR2 sequences are LGHDT and YNNKEL (reference sequence). The CDR3 sequence: CASSLYREQFF. DNA of the CDR3: TGTGCCAGCAGCCTCTATCGGGAGCAGTTCTTC.

This chain links TRBV28 with TRBJ1-1; unclear D gene. The CDR3 spans 13 residues. Germline CDR1 is MDHEN and CDR2 is SYDVKM. V lost 6 bases, J lost 0 bases, and 8 bases lay in between. The CDR3 is CASRPTLNTEAFF. DNA of the CDR3: TGTGCCAGCAGACCCACATTGAACACTGAAGCTTTCTTT.

The chain recombines TRBV9 with TRBJ1-3; no clear D gene. V dropped 4 bases and J dropped 0 bases, with 8 bases sitting between them. Germline V gene data show CDR1 as SGDLS and CDR2 as YYNGEE. The CDR3 runs to 14 residues. The CDR3 region has the DNA TGTGCCAGCAGCAGTCAACTCTCTGGAAACACCATATATTTT. The encoded protein is CASSSQLSGNTIYF.

The chain employs TRBV5-1 and TRBJ2-7, with 13 bases identical to TRBD2. Per germline, CDR1 SGHRS and CDR2 YFSETQ. This CDR3 spans 16 amino acids. V shed 4 bases and J 4 bases; nucleotides not matched to a gene: 8. CDR3 sequence (DNA): TGCGCCAGCAGCGGATCGGGACTAGCGGGGAAATACGAGCAGTACTTC. It encodes CASSGSGLAGKYEQYF.

The chain uses TRBV6-5 and TRBJ1-1; 7 bases fit TRBD1. The CDR3 totals 14 residues. In germline, CDR1 is MNHEY, CDR2 SVGAGI. J was trimmed by 10 bases and V by 1 base; bases with no gene match: 9. CDR3 sequence reads: CASSYYRQGAGAFF. The CDR3 DNA is TGTGCCAGCAGTTACTACCGACAGGGTGCGGGAGCTTTCTTT.

About this clone: This same CDR3 is encoded by further DNA sequences in the sample. V gene TRBV18 combines with J gene TRBJ2-7; 7 positions match TRBD1. V gave up 3 bases and J gave up 3 bases; unmatched junction bases: 5. Germline V gene sequence: CDR1 KGHSH, CDR2 LQKENI. This CDR3 comprises 14 residues. The CDR3 region is CASSPNRDSYEQYF. As DNA, the CDR3 is TGTGCCAGCTCACCGAACCGGGACAGCTACGAGCAGTACTTC.

This sequence joins TRBV7-9 and TRBJ2-7; no definite D call. The germline CDR1 and CDR2 sequences are SEHNR and FQNEAQ (reference sequence). V shed 7 bases and J shed 4 bases, with 14 bases lying between them. The CDR3 has 13 amino acids. CDR3 in amino acids: CASTQLPPYEQYF. CDR3 sequence (DNA): TGTGCCAGCACACAGCTCCCCCCTTACGAGCAGTACTTC.

This clone has only one observation. The CDR3 reads CASSFPSQGTYEQYF. The CDR3 coding sequence is TGTGCCAGCAGTTTCCCCAGCCAGGGGACCTACGAGCAGTACTTC. V and J are TRBV28 and TRBJ2-7, with D perhaps matching TRBD1 (6 bases). Per germline, CDR1 MDHEN and CDR2 SYDVKM. V was shortened by 3 bases and J by 2 bases, with 14 bases between the two germline ends. The CDR3 sequence is 15 residues long.

For the CDR3, the DNA is TGTGCTAGTGGTTTGCCAACAGGGGGCGCCGCAAATCAGCCCCAGCATTTT. Protein: CASGLPTGGAANQPQHF. V is TRBV12-5 and J is TRBJ1-5; 9 nucleotides line up with TRBD1. The V and J ends lost 2 bases and 4 bases, in that order; junction bases with no gene match: 9. The germline CDR1 and CDR2 sequences are LGHNT and FRNRAP. This CDR3 has 17 residues.

The chain has TRBV5-1 and TRBJ1-4; a weak D match, TRBD1 (5 bases). The CDR3 consists of 15 residues. Per the germline V gene, CDR1 is SGHRS and CDR2 is YFSETQ. Trimming stripped 1 base from V and 4 bases from J, with 11 bases between. The CDR3 loop is CASSLTGTSNEKLFF. As DNA, the CDR3 is TGCGCCAGCAGCTTGACAGGAACCAGTAATGAAAAACTGTTTTTT.

The chain couples TRBV9 to TRBJ1-1; D is undetermined. The V and J ends lost 1 base and 1 base respectively, with 20 bases between them. The germline V gene has CDR1 SGDLS and CDR2 YYNGEE. The CDR3 is 18 residues long. CDR3 amino acids: CASSVTDYGSPPNTEAFF. CDR3 in DNA: TGTGCCAGCAGCGTAACGGACTATGGTTCCCCGCCGAACACTGAAGCTTTCTTT.